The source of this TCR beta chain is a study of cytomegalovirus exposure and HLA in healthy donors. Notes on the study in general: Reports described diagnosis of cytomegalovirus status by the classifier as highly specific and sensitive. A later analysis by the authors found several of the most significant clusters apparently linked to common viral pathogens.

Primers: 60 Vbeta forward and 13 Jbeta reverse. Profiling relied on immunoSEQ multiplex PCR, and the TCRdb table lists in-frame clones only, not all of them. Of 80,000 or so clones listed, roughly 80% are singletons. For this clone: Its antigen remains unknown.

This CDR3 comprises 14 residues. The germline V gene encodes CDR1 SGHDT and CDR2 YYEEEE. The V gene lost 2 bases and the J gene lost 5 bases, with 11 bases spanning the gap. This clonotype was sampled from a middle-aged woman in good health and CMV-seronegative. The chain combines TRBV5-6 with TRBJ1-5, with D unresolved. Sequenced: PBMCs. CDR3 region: CASSLGRGYQPQHF. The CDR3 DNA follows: TGTGCCAGCAGCTTAGGGAGAGGATATCAGCCCCAGCATTTT.